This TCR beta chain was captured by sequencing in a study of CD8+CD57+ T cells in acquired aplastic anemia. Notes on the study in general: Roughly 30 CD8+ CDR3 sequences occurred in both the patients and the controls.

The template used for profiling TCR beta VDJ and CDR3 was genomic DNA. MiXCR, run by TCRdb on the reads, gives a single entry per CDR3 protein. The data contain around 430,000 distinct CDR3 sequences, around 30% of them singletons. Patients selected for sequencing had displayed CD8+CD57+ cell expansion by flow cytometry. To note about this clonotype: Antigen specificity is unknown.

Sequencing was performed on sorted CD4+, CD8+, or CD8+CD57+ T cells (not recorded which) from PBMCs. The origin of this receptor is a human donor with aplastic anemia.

CDR3 amino acids: CASSFSRGSERGYTF. The CDR3 DNA is TGCGCCAGCAGCTTTAGTAGGGGCAGTGAACGGGGCTACACCTTC. The chain couples TRBV5-1 to TRBJ1-2; the D gene is possibly TRBD1 (5 bases). V lost 2 bases to trimming and J lost 8 bases, with 19 bases between them. Germline V gene sequence: CDR1 SGHRS, CDR2 YFSETQ. The CDR3 spans 15 residues.